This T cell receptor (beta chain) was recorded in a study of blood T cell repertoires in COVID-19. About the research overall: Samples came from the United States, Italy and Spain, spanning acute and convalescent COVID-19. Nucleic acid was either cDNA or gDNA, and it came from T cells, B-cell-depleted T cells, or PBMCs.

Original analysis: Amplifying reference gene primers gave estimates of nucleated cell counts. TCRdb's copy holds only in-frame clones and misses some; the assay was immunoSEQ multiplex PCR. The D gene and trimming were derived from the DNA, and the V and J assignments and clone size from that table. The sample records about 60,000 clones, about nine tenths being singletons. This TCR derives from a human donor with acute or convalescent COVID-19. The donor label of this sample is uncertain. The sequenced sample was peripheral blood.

The CDR3 loop reads CSVDGDSFQETQYF. The CDR3 DNA reads as TGCAGCGTTGACGGGGACAGCTTTCAAGAGACCCAGTACTTC. The chain uses TRBV29-1 and TRBJ2-5; 7 positions match TRBD1. The CDR3 is 14 amino acids. Germline trimming cut 3 bases from V and 2 bases from J; bases unmatched to any gene: 6. From germline, CDR1 is SQVTM and CDR2 ANQGSEA.